This T cell receptor beta chain was sequenced during a study of cytomegalovirus exposure and HLA in healthy donors. Study information: Across some 400 genotyped donors, around 80% landed in the Caucasian-associated ancestry cluster.

The PCR contained 60 Vbeta and 13 Jbeta primers. TCRdb's table, derived via immunoSEQ multiplex PCR, lists solely in-frame clones and lacks some. The table shows over 150,000 clones, with approximately 82% occurring only once. Trimming took 0 bases from V and 7 from J, leaving 13 bases between them. Germline CDR1 and CDR2: MGHRA and YSYEKL. This CDR3 comprises 15 residues. General study points: Available immune exposure information was restricted to CMV serostatus only. It was reported that TCR beta sequences correctly inferred the HLA-A and HLA-B alleles for most subjects. In an earlier analysis, about 90% or about 30%: the productive usage of most TCR beta V segments.

On this clone: Its antigen is not identified.

The chain is built from TRBV4-1 and TRBJ2-1; D perhaps matches TRBD2 (6 bases). The sequence was obtained from a girl aged 2 to 10 in good health and CMV-seropositive. Sequences were obtained from PBMCs. CDR3 loop: CASSQDRGGLNEQFF. The CDR3 DNA is TGCGCCAGCAGCCAAGATCGCGGAGGGCTAAATGAGCAGTTCTTC.